The 21 T cell receptor beta chains given below trace back to one sample, sequenced in a study of shared clonotypes between healthy human individuals. As defined, naive CD8 cells were CD45RO-negative and positively selected for CCR7, with terminally differentiated effector memory CD45RA+ cells excluded. The method was immunoSEQ multiplex PCR; TCRdb's version includes in-frame clones alone and lacks a portion of them. The data contain roughly 590,000 clones, over 95% of them singletons. Sequenced material: naive CD8+ T cells sorted from blood. Source of these receptors: a young woman in good health.

The J gene is TRBJ2-4, the V gene TRBV27; TRBD1 is a possible D gene (6 bases). Trimming left V 5 bases short and J 4 bases short, with 15 bases between. In germline, CDR1 is MNHEY, CDR2 SMNVEV (reference sequence). The CDR3 has 15 residues. The CDR3 DNA is TGTGCCAGCAGTCCCTGGGGGCTGAGGAAAAACATTCAGTACTTC. This codes for CASSPWGLRKNIQYF.

This chain uses TRBV7-8 with TRBJ1-3; D ambiguous. V shed 5 bases and J shed 0 bases, with 17 bases lying between them. The CDR3 covers 17 residues. CDR1 SGHVS and CDR2 FQNEAQ come from the germline V gene. CDR3: CASSLSGGGHSGNTIYF. CDR3 coding DNA: TGTGCCAGCAGCCTAAGCGGAGGCGGCCACTCTGGAAACACCATATATTTT.

The chain links TRBV4-2 to TRBJ2-7, with TRBD2 matching over 10 bases. The V gene end was trimmed by 0 bases and the J gene end by 3 bases; junction bases not matched to a gene: 2. From germline, CDR1 is LGHNA and CDR2 YNFKEQ. The CDR3 contains 15 residues. Written as DNA, the CDR3 is TGTGCCAGCAGCCAAGAGGCTAGCGGGAGCTACGAGCAGTACTTC. Amino acid sequence: CASSQEASGSYEQYF.

Worth noting for this clone: The same CDR3 also results from other DNA sequences found in this sample. CDR3 in DNA: TGTGCCAGCAGCTCAACAACTAGCACAGATACGCAGTATTTT. It specifies CASSSTTSTDTQYF. The chain couples TRBV27 to TRBJ2-3, with unresolved D. Germline V CDR1 and CDR2: MNHEY, SMNVEV (reference sequence). V was cut by 6 bases and J by 0 bases, with 10 bases left in between. The CDR3 is made up of 14 amino acids.

This rearrangement joins TRBV27 to TRBJ1-1, with 9 bases aligning to TRBD1. CDR1 is MNHEY, CDR2 SMNVEV, per germline (reference sequence). The V and J ends lost 6 bases and 0 bases, in that order; junction bases with no gene match: 11. The CDR3 has 17 residues. The CDR3 region is CASRILGQGHLNTEAFF. For the CDR3, the DNA is TGTGCCAGCAGGATCCTGGGACAGGGACATTTGAACACTGAAGCTTTCTTT.

J is TRBJ2-1 and V is TRBV11-2, with 11 bases matching TRBD2. CDR3 length: 16 residues. Germline CDR1 is SGHAT and CDR2 is FQNNGV. The J segment lost 8 bases and the V segment lost 0 bases, leaving 6 bases of the junction unmatched. The CDR3 DNA reads TGTGCCAGCAGCTTAGACAGTCTAGCGGGAGGATATGAGCAGTTCTTC. It specifies CASSLDSLAGGYEQFF. Looking up the rest from reference TRBV11-2 and TRBJ2-1 gives the full variable domain: EAGVAQSPRYKIIEKRQSVAFWCNPISGHATLYWYQQILGQGPKLLIQFQNNGVVDDSQLPKDRFSAERLKGVDSTLKIQPAKLEDSAVYLCASSLDSLAGGYEQFFGPGTRLTVL.

The chain recombines TRBV28 with TRBJ2-7; a possible D gene is TRBD1 (6 bases). V gave up 6 bases and J gave up 5 bases, with 20 bases separating them. Germline CDR1 and CDR2: MDHEN and SYDVKM. The CDR3 is 15 amino acids. This chain's CDR3 is CASRPRGRVPDEQYF. The DNA of the CDR3 is TGTGCCAGCAGACCCAGGGGCAGGGTGCCCGACGAGCAGTACTTC.

CDR3 nucleotides: TGTGCCAGTAGGACGTATATGGGGCAGACAGACAAGAACACTGAAGCTTTCTTT. It specifies CASRTYMGQTDKNTEAFF. The V call is TRBV19, the J call TRBJ1-1, with D tentatively TRBD1 (5 bases). Germline lookup yields CDR1 LNHDA and CDR2 SQIVND (reference sequence). Trimming stripped 6 bases from V and 1 base from J, with 24 bases between. This CDR3 has 18 residues.

This clone is a singleton in its sample. Here the CDR3 reads CASSFTGNLETQYF. The DNA for the CDR3 is TGTGCCAGCAGTTTTACAGGGAATTTGGAGACCCAGTACTTC. V is TRBV27 and J is TRBJ2-5, with D perhaps TRBD1 (6 bases). Trimming took 3 bases from V and 5 from J, leaving 13 bases between them. CDR1 is MNHEY and CDR2 is SMNVEV in the germline V gene (reference sequence). This CDR3 has 14 amino acids.

This chain uses TRBV4-1 with TRBJ1-5; 8 positions match TRBD1. V shed 3 bases, J shed 6 bases, and the junction held 4 bases outside the gene matches. The germline V gene encodes CDR1 MGHRA and CDR2 YSYEKL. This CDR3 is 14 amino acids long. The CDR3 loop is CASSQGRGLQPQHF. The CDR3 DNA follows: TGCGCCAGCAGCCAGGGCAGGGGGCTTCAGCCCCAGCATTTT.

V gene TRBV11-2 combines with J gene TRBJ2-7; possible D gene TRBD1, 6 bases. V lost 4 bases, J lost 2 bases, and 12 bases lay in between. Germline lookup yields CDR1 SGHAT and CDR2 FQNNGV. This CDR3 has 14 amino acids. DNA of the CDR3: TGTGCCAGCAGCTCCGGGACACATACCTACGAGCAGTACTTC. Its protein product is CASSSGTHTYEQYF.

The chain recombines TRBV27 with TRBJ2-7; TRBD2 aligns across 12 bases. This CDR3 comprises 15 residues. Per the germline V gene, CDR1 is MNHEY and CDR2 is SMNVEV (reference sequence). Trimming took 3 bases from V and 2 from J; bases not matched to a gene: 2. The CDR3 coding sequence is TGTGCCAGCAGTTTCGGACTAGCGGGACCCTACGAGCAGTACTTC. Translated: CASSFGLAGPYEQYF.

This chain uses TRBV27 with TRBJ1-5, with no clear D. CDR3 length equals 12 residues. Germline V gene sequence: CDR1 MNHEY, CDR2 SMNVEV (reference sequence). V shed 2 bases and J shed 9 bases, with 8 bases lying between them. The CDR3 nucleotides are TGTGCCAGCAGTTTACCCGCCGGGCCCCAGCATTTT. Translated, it gives CASSLPAGPQHF.

V gene TRBV5-6 combines with J gene TRBJ1-2, with D unclear. The germline CDR1 and CDR2 sequences are SGHDT and YYEEEE. The CDR3 has 16 amino acids. V lost 3 bases to trimming and J lost 1 base, with 16 bases between them. The CDR3 coding sequence is TGTGCCAGCAGCTCCCTCGAAAGAACAGTTAACTATGGCTACACCTTC. Amino acid sequence: CASSSLERTVNYGYTF.

The chain combines TRBV4-1 with TRBJ1-3; 8 bases fit TRBD1. The CDR3 contains 21 residues. Germline V gives CDR1 MGHRA, CDR2 YSYEKL. The junction had 17 bases not matched to a gene; V was cut back by 1 base and J by 0 bases. The CDR3 sequence: CASSQASLQGVRLSSGNTIYF. The DNA for the CDR3 is TGCGCCAGCAGCCAAGCCTCCCTACAGGGGGTTAGGCTTAGCTCTGGAAACACCATATATTTT.

V is TRBV27 and J is TRBJ2-7; a possible D gene is TRBD1 (6 bases). Germline CDR1 MNHEY, CDR2 SMNVEV (reference sequence). The V end lost 2 bases, the J end lost 3 bases, and 20 bases lay between the germline ends. This CDR3 comprises 17 residues. The CDR3 region has the DNA TGTGCCAGCAGTTTAACGGCTCAGACAGGACTCAACTACGAGCAGTACTTC. Translation gives CASSLTAQTGLNYEQYF.

The chain uses TRBV15 and TRBJ2-5, with D possibly being TRBD1 or TRBD2 (6 bases each). This CDR3 is built from 16 residues. The V gene lost 5 bases and the J gene lost 1 base, with 17 bases spanning the gap. The germline CDR1 and CDR2 sequences are LNHNV and YYDKDF (reference sequence). The CDR3 spells CATSPGRGAGQETQYF. CDR3 coding DNA: TGTGCCACCAGCCCCGGAAGGGGGGCAGGCCAAGAGACCCAGTACTTC.

The genes are TRBV27 and TRBJ2-1; D possibly corresponds to TRBD1 (5 bases). Germline V CDR1 and CDR2: MNHEY, SMNVEV (reference sequence). CDR3 length equals 14 residues. V was cut by 2 bases and J by 4 bases, with 9 bases left in between. The DNA of the CDR3 is TGTGCCAGCAGTTTAGGGGCGAATTACAATGAGCAGTTCTTC. Translation: CASSLGANYNEQFF.

This chain connects TRBV4-2 to TRBJ2-3, with TRBD2 identical over 8 bases. The CDR3 spans 17 residues. Unmatched junction bases numbered 12, after V lost 4 bases and J lost 3 bases. Germline CDR1 and CDR2: LGHNA and YNFKEQ. CDR3 in DNA: TGTGCCAGCAGCCCTCAAAGCGGGAGCGTGGGGACAGATACGCAGTATTTT. This encodes CASSPQSGSVGTDTQYF.

V usage is TRBV19 and J usage is TRBJ2-7; TRBD2 matches at 10 bases. Germline-derived CDR1 and CDR2 are LNHDA and SQIVND (reference sequence). Losses at the gene ends were 1 base for V and 6 bases for J; bases not matched to a gene: 0. The CDR3 loop spans 13 amino acids. Here the CDR3 DNA reads TGTGCCAGTAGTATAGCTAGCGGGAGCGAGCAGTACTTC. It yields the protein CASSIASGSEQYF.

The gene calls are TRBV18 and TRBJ1-4; maybe TRBD1 (5 bases). Germline loops: CDR1 KGHSH, CDR2 LQKENI. Trimming cost V 3 bases and J 8 bases, with 16 bases left between them. The length of the CDR3 is 15 residues. The CDR3 DNA is TGTGCCAGCTCACCCATTGGCGGGGCTATAGAAAAACTGTTTTTT. It codes for CASSPIGGAIEKLFF.